These 8 T cell receptor beta chains came from one sample sequenced in a study of cytomegalovirus exposure and HLA in healthy donors. It was with 60 Vbeta and 13 Jbeta primers that the PCR ran. Method: immunoSEQ multiplex PCR; TCRdb's copy keeps in-frame clones and lacks some. The sample has 250,000 or so clones, 80% to 95% seen once. What was sequenced was PBMCs. These receptors were taken from a girl aged 2 to 10 in good health and CMV-seronegative.

The chain is built from TRBV2 and TRBJ1-3, with 9 bases identical to TRBD1. V lost 4 bases, J lost 8 bases, and 6 bases stayed unmatched. Germline V gene data show CDR1 as SNHLY and CDR2 as FYNNEI. This CDR3 is built from 14 residues. The CDR3 reads CASSVPGQGDTIYF. CDR3 in DNA: TGTGCCAGCAGTGTCCCGGGACAGGGAGACACCATATATTTT.

V gene TRBV9 combines with J gene TRBJ2-1, with TRBD2 as a possible D gene (6 bases). Germline CDR1 reads SGDLS; CDR2 reads YYNGEE. V lost 4 bases to trimming and J lost 1 base, with 15 bases between them. This CDR3 contains 16 residues. The CDR3 sequence: CASSPIGGNSYNEQFF. The CDR3 DNA is TGTGCCAGCAGCCCGATAGGCGGGAATTCCTACAATGAGCAGTTCTTC.

This chain uses TRBV19 with TRBJ1-5; D unclear. The CDR3 is made up of 15 amino acids. With 7 bases removed from V and 1 base from J, the gap between germline ends came to 14 bases. In germline, CDR1 is LNHDA, CDR2 SQIVND (reference sequence). The CDR3 coding sequence is TGTGCCAGTAACGGATGGGAGTGGAGCAATCAGCCCCAGCATTTT. It translates to CASNGWEWSNQPQHF.

The rearrangement uses TRBV5-6 and TRBJ2-3; a weak D match, TRBD2 (6 bases). The germline V gene has CDR1 SGHDT and CDR2 YYEEEE. This CDR3 region has 16 residues. V lost 4 bases, J lost 2 bases, and 17 bases lay in between. In nucleotides, the CDR3 is TGTGCCAGCAGCCTGAATCCGGGACTCCTCACAGATACGCAGTATTTT. It translates to CASSLNPGLLTDTQYF.

V and J are TRBV27 and TRBJ1-4, with 7 positions matching TRBD1. CDR1 and CDR2 from the germline V gene are MNHEY and SMNVEV (reference sequence). V gave up 6 bases and J gave up 3 bases; unmatched junction bases: 4. The CDR3 spans 14 residues. The DNA for the CDR3 is TGTGCCAGCAGCCGACAGGGTTCTAATGAAAAACTGTTTTTT. Amino acids: CASSRQGSNEKLFF.

The chain is built from TRBV5-1 and TRBJ2-1, with 8 bases identical to TRBD2. J lost 7 bases, V lost 0 bases, and 6 bases had no gene match. The CDR3 length is 15 residues. Germline loops: CDR1 SGHRS, CDR2 YFSETQ. CDR3 in DNA: TGCGCCAGCAGCTTGGAGAGGACTAGCTGGAATGAGCAGTTCTTC. Translated: CASSLERTSWNEQFF.

The gene calls are TRBV9 and TRBJ2-7, with a possible D match to TRBD1 (7 bases). Germline V gene sequence: CDR1 SGDLS, CDR2 YYNGEE. This CDR3 comprises 14 residues. Trimming stripped 4 bases from V and 4 bases from J, with 15 bases between. The CDR3 coding sequence is TGTGCCAGCAGCCCAGAGGCAGGGGGGTACGAGCAGTACTTC. Translating it yields CASSPEAGGYEQYF.

V gene TRBV6-5 combines with J gene TRBJ2-3; 8 nucleotides match TRBD1. The CDR3 is 14 residues long. Germline V CDR1 and CDR2: MNHEY, SVGAGI. Trimming removed 5 bases from V and 1 base from J; junction bases left unmatched: 2. CDR3 protein: CASSRDRRTDTQYF. In DNA, the CDR3 is TGTGCCAGCAGTCGGGACAGGCGCACAGATACGCAGTATTTT.